A single TCR beta chain is shown here with its context. The antigen is undetermined. These data originate in a study of T cells expressing NK-cell markers. At the level of the study: Seven of the eight sequenced donors were classified as HCMV-seropositive, and one was classified as seronegative. General study results and limits: In roughly 6 donors, dominant CD3+CD56+NKG2C+ clones formed about 1.0-7.0% of CD8+ cells.

The CDR3 contains 13 residues. Germline assignment: CDR1 WSHSY and CDR2 SAAADI. TCRdb re-called the 5' RACE reads and catalogs CDR3 proteins one per entry, DNA excluded. This table holds 300,000 or so distinct CDR3 sequences. The V call is TRBV10-2, the J call TRBJ2-7; TCRdb reports TRBD2, a call that lacks DNA to check it against. Source material: blood T cells: a sorted CD56 or NKG2C T cell subset, CD4+ or CD8+ T cells, or bulk PBMC T cells (not recorded which). This clonotype originated in a woman aged 18-70 years in good health. This CDR3 is CASKSGNGLEQYF.